The clone carrying this T cell receptor (beta chain) occurred a few times. A J-beta primer mix and a sample-barcoded 5' primer were used in a second PCR of roughly 7 to 12 cycles. TCRdb reprocessed the 5' RACE reads with MiXCR, giving one entry per CDR3 protein. Here the sample spans about 970,000 distinct CDR3 sequences, roughly half being singletons. The data derive from a study of blood T cells in healthy people across ages. Per the germline V gene, CDR1 is MNHEY and CDR2 is SMNVEV (reference sequence). The length of the CDR3 is 12 residues. The V and J ends lost 5 bases and 1 base respectively, with 4 bases between them.

Sequences were obtained from blood. The chain recombines TRBV27 with TRBJ2-3; D is uncertain. The clonotype originates from an older woman in good health. This CDR3 reads CASSHGTDTQYF. The CDR3 DNA reads as TGTGCCAGCAGTCACGGCACAGATACGCAGTATTTT.